This T cell receptor beta chain was found in a study of blood T cell repertoires in COVID-19 (dated by TCRdb to 2019 to 2021). Context from the whole study: Recovered participants in ImmuneRACE Cohort 3 were defined by two consecutive negative NP/OP PCR tests, clearance by a healthcare professional, or resolution of symptoms. The repertoires were released in a freely available public database intended as a resource for research on the immune response to SARS-CoV-2. The material from the prospective study consisted of cDNA or gDNA derived from T cells, B-cell-depleted T cells, or PBMCs. Collaborator samples came from the United States, Italy and Spain and covered acute and convalescent phases of COVID-19. A de-identified subject ID, COVID-19 status, age in years and sex were almost always included in the sample metadata. Samples came from the ongoing ImmuneRACE study (first 160 participants) plus 1,254 subjects from 6 global collaborators. Deeply sampled blood TCRbeta repertoires from subjects exposed to, actively infected with, or recovered from COVID-19 were included in the dataset. Where HLA class I and class II types were available, the types were taken from metadata supplied by the sample provider, not from assay-based typing. What the research found in general, with its limitations: How much clinical and demographic metadata was included differed by source and by participant, and the metadata was provided uncurated.

The germline V gene (reference sequence) provides CDR1 LNHDA and CDR2 SQIVND. At the junction V is shortened by 3 bases and J by 4 bases, with 15 bases in between. There are 15 amino acids in the CDR3, from cysteine to phenylalanine inclusive. Only the CDR3 DNA is retained, 45 bases long and in frame from the first base. TCRbeta CDR3 regions were amplified from genomic DNA using the immunoSEQ Assay, a bias-controlled multiplex PCR. In the source study's methods: The number of nucleated cells in each sample was estimated from the amplification of reference gene primers within the assay. Sequence reads were collapsed and filtered to measure the absolute abundance of every unique TCRbeta CDR3 rearrangement. Productive Simpson clonality was computed per sample as the square root of Simpson's diversity index over productive rearrangements. TCRdb took over this immuneACCESS table, retaining in-frame rearrangements with V and J assigned. Such tables are incomplete; in checked studies, under half of the missing clones stem from an unresolved V gene, and the remainder is unexplained. V, J and clone size derive from that table, while D and trimming were established from the DNA sequence. The sample has around 300,000 clones on record, 88% of them singletons. In total, the top ten clones hold 2% of the sample.

Enrolling through a virtual design, the prospective study's participants ranged in age from roughly 18 to 95 years and lived across 20 to 25 United States geographic areas. In the prospective study, participants were assigned to cohorts based on the clinical history participants reported in a screening survey and a study questionnaire. Mobile phlebotomists in the prospective study collected whole blood, serum and a nasopharyngeal or oropharyngeal swab from every participant. Participants in the prospective study had the option to provide additional blood draws and questionnaires over a 2-month period. Prospective study blood samples were shipped either frozen or at room temperature before DNA extraction. Remarks on this clone: Its target antigen remains unknown. Within one base of it there is no much larger clone, and no base qualities were kept.

Recombination linked TRBV19 to TRBJ1-1, with no reliable assignment of the D segment. The material sequenced was PBMCs or T cells enriched from blood (not recorded which). The clonotype originates from a woman aged 55-70 years in a cohort exposed to, infected with or recovered from COVID-19 (not recorded which). The CDR3 protein sequence reads: CASSMVSELGTEAFF. The sequenced DNA: TGTGCCAGTAGTATGGTGTCGGAGCTGGGCACTGAAGCTTTCTTT.